This T cell receptor (beta chain) was obtained from a study of technical replicates of blood from a few donors. Profiling relied on immunoSEQ multiplex PCR, and the TCRdb table lists in-frame clones only, not all of them. The data contain tens of thousands of clones, around nine tenths of them singletons. This clonotype was obtained from a human donor in good health. Some clones in this sample may be carry-over from other donors' samples. Sequenced sample: PBMCs.

The CDR3 region has the DNA TGTGCCAGCACAATGACGGCGACGGGGAACACTGAAGCTTTCTTT. Translating gives CASTMTATGNTEAFF. The chain links TRBV21-1 to TRBJ1-1. TRBV21-1 is tagged as a pseudogene. The CDR3 has 15 residues.